This TCR beta chain emerged from a study of Ad26.COV2.S vaccination and SARS-CoV-2 variants. Stated treatment: over 15 received Ad26.COV2.S at low or high dose, single or two shots; about five received placebo; per-sample allocation not given. Sampling was done on day 63 after the first vaccine or placebo injection. Generated by immunoSEQ multiplex PCR, the TCRdb table keeps only in-frame clones and is missing some. The sample yields hundreds of thousands of clones, roughly nine tenths seen once. The TCR comes from a person between 18 and 65 years old who received the Ad26.COV2.S COVID-19 vaccine or a placebo. The sequences come from peripheral blood, collected in a trial of Ad26.COV2.S vaccine versus placebo.

The DNA of the CDR3 is TGTGCCTGGAGTCCCAGGAACAGGCAGCCCCAGCATTTT. Residues: CAWSPRNRQPQHF. This sequence joins TRBV30 and TRBJ1-5, with D possibly TRBD1 on 5 matching bases. Germline assignment: CDR1 GTSNPN and CDR2 SVGIG (reference sequence). V lost 2 bases and J lost 7, with 12 bases in between. The CDR3 is 13 residues long.